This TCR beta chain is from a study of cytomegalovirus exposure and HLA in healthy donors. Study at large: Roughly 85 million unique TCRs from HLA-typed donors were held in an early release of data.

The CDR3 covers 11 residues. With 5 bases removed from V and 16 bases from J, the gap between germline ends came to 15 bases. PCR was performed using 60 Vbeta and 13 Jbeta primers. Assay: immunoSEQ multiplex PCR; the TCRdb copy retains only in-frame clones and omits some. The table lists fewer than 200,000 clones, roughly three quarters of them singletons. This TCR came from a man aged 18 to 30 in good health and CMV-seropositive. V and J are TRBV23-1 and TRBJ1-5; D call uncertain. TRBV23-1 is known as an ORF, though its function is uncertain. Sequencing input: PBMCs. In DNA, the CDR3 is TGCGCCAGCAGTTCCCCTTGGGCTTTACATTTT. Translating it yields CASSSPWALHF.